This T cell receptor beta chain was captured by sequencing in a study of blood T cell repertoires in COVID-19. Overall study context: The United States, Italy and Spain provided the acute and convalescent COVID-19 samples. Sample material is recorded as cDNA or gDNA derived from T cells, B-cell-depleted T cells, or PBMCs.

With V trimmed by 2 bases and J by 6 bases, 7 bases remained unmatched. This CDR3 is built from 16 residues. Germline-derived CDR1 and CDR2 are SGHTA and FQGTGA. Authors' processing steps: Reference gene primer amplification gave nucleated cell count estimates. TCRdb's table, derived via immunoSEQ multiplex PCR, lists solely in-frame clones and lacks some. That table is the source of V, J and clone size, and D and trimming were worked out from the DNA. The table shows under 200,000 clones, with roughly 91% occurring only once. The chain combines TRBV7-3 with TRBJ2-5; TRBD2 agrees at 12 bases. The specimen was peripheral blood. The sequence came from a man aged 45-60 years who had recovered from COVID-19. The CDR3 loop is CASSLELAGGPKTQYF. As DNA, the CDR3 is TGTGCCAGCAGCTTAGAGCTAGCGGGGGGGCCCAAGACCCAGTACTTC.